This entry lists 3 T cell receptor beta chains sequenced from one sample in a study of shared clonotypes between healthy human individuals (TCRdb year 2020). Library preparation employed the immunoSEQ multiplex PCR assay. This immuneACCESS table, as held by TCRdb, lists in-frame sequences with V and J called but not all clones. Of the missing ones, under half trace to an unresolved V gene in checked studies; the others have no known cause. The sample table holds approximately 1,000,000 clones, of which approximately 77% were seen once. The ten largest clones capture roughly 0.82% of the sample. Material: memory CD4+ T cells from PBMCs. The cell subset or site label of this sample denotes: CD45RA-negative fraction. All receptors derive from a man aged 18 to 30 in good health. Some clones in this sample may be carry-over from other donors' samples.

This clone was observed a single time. The CDR3 DNA is TGTGCCAGCAGCATACCGGGACTGAGCGTGGATGGCTACACCTTC. It translates to CASSIPGLSVDGYTF. The rearrangement joins TRBV21-1 to TRBJ1-2. TRBV21-1 is annotated as a pseudogene. This CDR3 comprises 15 residues.

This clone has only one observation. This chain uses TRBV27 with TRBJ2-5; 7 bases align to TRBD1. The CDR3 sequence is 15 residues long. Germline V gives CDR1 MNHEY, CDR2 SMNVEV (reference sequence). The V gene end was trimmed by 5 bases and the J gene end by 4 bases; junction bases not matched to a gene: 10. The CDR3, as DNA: TGTGCCAGCAGTCGCTATTCCGACAGGGTAGAGACCCAGTACTTC. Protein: CASSRYSDRVETQYF.

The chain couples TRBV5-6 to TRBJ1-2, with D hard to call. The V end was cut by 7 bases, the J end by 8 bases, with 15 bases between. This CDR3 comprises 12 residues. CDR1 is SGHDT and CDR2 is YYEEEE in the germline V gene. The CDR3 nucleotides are TGTGCCAGCCAAATAGGATCTTGGGGCTACACCTTC. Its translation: CASQIGSWGYTF. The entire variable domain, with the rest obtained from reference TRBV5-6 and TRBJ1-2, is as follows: DAGVTQSPTHLIKTRGQQVTLRCSPKSGHDTVSWYQQALGQGPQFIFQYYEEEERQRGNFPDRFSGHQFPNYSSELNVNALLLGDSALYLCASQIGSWGYTFGSGTRLTVV.